This TCR beta chain is drawn from a study of cytomegalovirus exposure and HLA in healthy donors. The study's findings and limits: Most TCR beta V segments were productive about 90% or about 30% of the time in an earlier analysis.

The length of the CDR3 is 12 residues. The germline gives CDR1 MNHNS, CDR2 SASEGT. Primers for the PCR totalled 60 Vbeta and 13 Jbeta. Source study methods: Later work found tens of millions of unique TCR beta chains, with about 10 million shared. This table comes from immunoSEQ multiplex PCR, and its TCRdb copy is limited to in-frame clones, with some not included. V and J calls and clone size are copied from that table; D and trimming were computed from the DNA. This table holds fewer than 250,000 clones, more than 65% found once. As concerns this clone: The antigen remains undetermined. A read error may produce the germline difference seen at one junction end.

The sample consisted of PBMCs. The sequence was collected from a woman aged 25 to 45 in good health and CMV-seropositive. V gene TRBV6-1 combines with J gene TRBJ2-3, with 10 bases lining up with TRBD1. For the CDR3, the DNA is TGTGCCAGCCCTAGTCCTCGGGACAGGGGAAATTTT. Translation: CASPSPRDRGNF.